This T cell receptor beta chain was obtained from a study of blood T cell repertoires in COVID-19. Per the original methods: Estimated nucleated cell counts came from reference gene primer amplification. Using immunoSEQ multiplex PCR, the repertoire was profiled, and TCRdb retains in-frame clones only, with some absent. Clonal size and the V and J genes are those of that table, whereas D and trimming came from the DNA. Found here are about 55,000 clones, about 90% of them singletons; the top ten hold roughly 15%. V lost 0 bases, J lost 2 bases, and 2 bases stayed unmatched. Germline CDR1 and CDR2: ENHRY and SYGVKD. The CDR3 totals 16 residues.

This TCR came from a human donor with active COVID-19. The donor label of this sample is uncertain. The rearrangement joins TRBV10-3 to TRBJ2-1; 9 bases map to TRBD2. Specimen: peripheral blood. The DNA for the CDR3 is TGTGCCATCAGTGAGTCGGGCGGGGGGGCCTACAATGAGCAGTTCTTC. It translates to CAISESGGGAYNEQFF.